The 12 T cell receptor beta chains below come from one sample, sequenced in a study of shared clonotypes between healthy human individuals. Libraries were prepared by immunoSEQ multiplex PCR; TCRdb keeps only in-frame clonotypes and omits some of them. The sample carries over a million clones, 75% to 85% recorded once. Sequenced material: memory CD4+ T cells from PBMCs. Stated subset: CD45RA-negative fraction. The receptors were sampled from a man aged 18 to 30 in good health. Some clones in this sample may be carry-over from other donors' samples.

A remark on this clone: A much larger clone differs by one base, so this may be a read error. Other DNA variants within this sample encode the same CDR3. V and J are TRBV7-2 and TRBJ1-1; possibly TRBD1 for D (6 bases). The CDR3 consists of 13 residues. V lost 3 bases and J 1 base, leaving 6 bases between the germline ends. Germline loops: CDR1 SGHTA, CDR2 FQGNSA. CDR3: CASSLGQNTEAFF. The CDR3 nucleotides are TGTGCCAGCAGCTTGGGACAGAACACTGAAGCTTTCTTT.

Points on this clone: The same CDR3 also results from other DNA sequences found in this sample. V usage is TRBV18 and J usage is TRBJ2-7; D unclear. V was shortened by 0 bases and J by 0 bases, with 9 bases between the two germline ends. The CDR3 length is 15 residues. Germline V gene sequence: CDR1 KGHSH, CDR2 LQKENI. CDR3 residues: CASSPPGASSYEQYF. The CDR3 bases are TGTGCCAGCTCACCACCCGGAGCGAGCTCCTACGAGCAGTACTTC.

This clone was seen a single time. The V call is TRBV19, the J call TRBJ1-5; tentative D call: TRBD1 (5 bases). The ends were cut back, 7 bases at V and 2 bases at J, with 18 bases in the middle. Germline values: CDR1 LNHDA, CDR2 SQIVND (reference sequence). This CDR3 region has 16 residues. The CDR3 nucleotides are TGTGCCAGTAATCACCAGGGAATCAGGGGCAATCAGCCCCAGCATTTT. Protein: CASNHQGIRGNQPQHF.

The V call is TRBV28, the J call TRBJ2-3; 11 nucleotides align to TRBD2. J gave up 4 bases and V 7 bases, and 10 bases lay outside the gene matches. In germline, CDR1 is MDHEN, CDR2 SYDVKM. The CDR3 is made up of 16 amino acids. The CDR3 DNA reads TGTGCCAGCACGGCTAGCGGGAGGCATCCCGCAGATACGCAGTATTTT. This encodes CASTASGRHPADTQYF.

The V gene is TRBV5-6, the J gene TRBJ1-1; no clear D. Trimming shortened V by 0 bases and J by 6 bases, and 15 bases separated the two germline ends. The CDR3 loop spans 15 amino acids. Germline V gives CDR1 SGHDT, CDR2 YYEEEE. The DNA for the CDR3 is TGTGCCAGCAGCTTGGACGGCAGCCTGGGAGCTGAAGCTTTCTTT. This gives the protein CASSLDGSLGAEAFF.

For the CDR3, the DNA is TGTGCCAGCAGCCAAGATCGGCGGGCTAACTATGGCTACACCTTC. Encoded protein: CASSQDRRANYGYTF. The J gene is TRBJ1-2, the V gene TRBV4-2; D uncertain. The V end was cut by 0 bases, the J end by 0 bases, with 8 bases between. The CDR3 spans 15 residues. Germline loops: CDR1 LGHNA, CDR2 YNFKEQ.

The V call is TRBV11-2, the J call TRBJ1-2; no definite D call. The V gene's germline CDR1 is SGHAT and CDR2 FQNNGV. The V end was cut by 5 bases, the J end by 8 bases, with 12 bases between. The CDR3 length is 12 residues. As DNA, the CDR3 is TGTGCCAGCAGCCATGGCCCGGGCGGCTACACCTTC. Translating gives CASSHGPGGYTF.

V gene TRBV4-2 combines with J gene TRBJ1-2; D gene unclear. Trimming removed 1 base at V and 3 bases at J, with 12 bases between. CDR3 length: 15 residues. CDR1 is LGHNA, CDR2 YNFKEQ, per germline. This CDR3 reads CASSQGTDPYYGYTF. CDR3 nucleotide sequence: TGTGCCAGCAGCCAAGGGACGGACCCTTACTATGGCTACACCTTC.

J is TRBJ2-7 and V is TRBV5-1; 8 positions match TRBD2. CDR1 and CDR2 (germline): SGHRS, YFSETQ. The V and J ends lost 0 bases and 1 base, in that order; junction bases with no gene match: 6. This CDR3 is built from 16 residues. The CDR3: CASSLVAGGISYEQYF. In DNA form, the CDR3 reads TGCGCCAGCAGCTTGGTCGCGGGAGGTATTTCCTACGAGCAGTACTTC.

The gene calls are TRBV29-1 and TRBJ2-7; 10 bases align to TRBD1. CDR1 is SQVTM, CDR2 ANQGSEA, per germline. The junction had 2 bases not matched to a gene; V was cut back by 4 bases and J by 2 bases. This CDR3 is 13 amino acids long. The CDR3: CSVGQGAPYEQYF. The DNA of the CDR3 is TGCAGCGTTGGACAGGGGGCACCCTACGAGCAGTACTTC.

V usage is TRBV7-2 and J usage is TRBJ2-1; 14 bases are a match to TRBD2. The V gene end was trimmed by 5 bases and the J gene end by 7 bases; junction bases not matched to a gene: 7. The CDR3 covers 16 residues. The germline CDR1 and CDR2 sequences are SGHTA and FQGNSA. Here the CDR3 DNA reads TGTGCCAGCAGCGTGACGGGACTAGCGGGAGCGAATGAGCAGTTCTTC. Its protein product is CASSVTGLAGANEQFF.

This clone was counted a few times. The chain recombines TRBV14 with TRBJ1-2, with a weak D call TRBD1 (5 bases). The CDR3 runs to 17 residues. Germline V CDR1 and CDR2: SGHDN, FVKESK. V dropped 3 bases and J dropped 6 bases, with 23 bases sitting between them. In DNA, the CDR3 is TGTGCCAGCAGCCACCTTTTCCTCGGGGCCCGACGGGATGGCTACACCTTC. It yields the protein CASSHLFLGARRDGYTF.